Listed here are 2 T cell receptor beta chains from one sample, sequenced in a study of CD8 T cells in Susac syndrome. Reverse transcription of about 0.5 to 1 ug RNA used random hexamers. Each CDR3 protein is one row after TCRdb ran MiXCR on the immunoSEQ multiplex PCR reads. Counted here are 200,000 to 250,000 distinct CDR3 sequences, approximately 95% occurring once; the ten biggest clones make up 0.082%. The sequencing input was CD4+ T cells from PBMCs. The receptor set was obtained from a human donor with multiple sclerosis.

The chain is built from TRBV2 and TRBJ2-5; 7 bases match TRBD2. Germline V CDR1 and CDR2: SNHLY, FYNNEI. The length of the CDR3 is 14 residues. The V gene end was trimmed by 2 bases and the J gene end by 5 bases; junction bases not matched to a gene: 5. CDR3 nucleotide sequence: TGTGCCAGCAGTGAAAGCGGGGTGCGGGAGACCCAGTACTTC. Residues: CASSESGVRETQYF.

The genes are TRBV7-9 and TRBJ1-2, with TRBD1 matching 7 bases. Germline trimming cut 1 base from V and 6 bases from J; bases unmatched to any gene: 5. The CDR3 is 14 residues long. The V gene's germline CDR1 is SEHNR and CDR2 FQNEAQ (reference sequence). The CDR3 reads CASSLGTGNHGYTF. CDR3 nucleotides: TGTGCCAGCAGCTTAGGGACAGGCAACCATGGCTACACCTTC.